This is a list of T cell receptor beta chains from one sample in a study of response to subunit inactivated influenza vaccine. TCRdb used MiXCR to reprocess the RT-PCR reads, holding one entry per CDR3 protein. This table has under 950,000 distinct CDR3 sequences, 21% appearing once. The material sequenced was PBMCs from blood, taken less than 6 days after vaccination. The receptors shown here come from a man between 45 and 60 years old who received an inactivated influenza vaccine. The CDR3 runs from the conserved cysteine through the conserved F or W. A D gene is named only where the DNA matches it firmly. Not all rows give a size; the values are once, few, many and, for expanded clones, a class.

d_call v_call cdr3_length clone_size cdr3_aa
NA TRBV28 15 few CASSLRVGLAYEQYF
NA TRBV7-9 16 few CASTVGVGSSYNEQFF
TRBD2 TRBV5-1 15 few CASSSGSGPYNEQFF
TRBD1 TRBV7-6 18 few CASSLRAPKRQGVYEQYF
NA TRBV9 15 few CASSVDSPPKYEQYF
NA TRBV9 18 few CASSARTQVPVDTGELFF
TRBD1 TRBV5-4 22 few CASSLGLVGQGPLGGMLETQYF
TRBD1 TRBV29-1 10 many CSVRDSIEFF
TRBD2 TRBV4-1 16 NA CASSQDTSSGALGQFF
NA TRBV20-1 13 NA CSASGRGDSPLHF
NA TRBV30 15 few CAWQRDGASGNTIYF
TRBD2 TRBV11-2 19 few CASSFDSGGFSSSYNEQFF
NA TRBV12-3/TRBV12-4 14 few CASRPYRVDTEAFF
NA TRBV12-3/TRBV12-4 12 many CASSLGAHEAFF
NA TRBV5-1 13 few CASRVETNTEAFF
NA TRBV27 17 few CASSPRLPAASTDTQYF
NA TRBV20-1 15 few CSARDLDRSPYEQYF
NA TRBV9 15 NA CASSTTPWQRETQYF
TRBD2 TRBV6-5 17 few CASSYFPVTVSGGEQYF
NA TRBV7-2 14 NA CASSFQVSMETQYF
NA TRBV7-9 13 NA CASSFGSPFEQYF
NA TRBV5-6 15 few CASSLIGPRVYEQFF
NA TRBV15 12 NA CATGTSVVKLFF
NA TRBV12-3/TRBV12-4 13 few CASSLAWNQPQHF
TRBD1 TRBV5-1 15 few CASSIGQGSYNEQFF
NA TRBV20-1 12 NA CSAGVVADTQYF
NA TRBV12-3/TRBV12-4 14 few CASSLGGAADIQYF
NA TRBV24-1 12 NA CATGQGASEQFF
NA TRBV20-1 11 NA CSAGGREAQYF
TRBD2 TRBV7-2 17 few CASSSTYIWSGEETQYF
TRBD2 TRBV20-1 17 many CSAPGTSGGLAKNIQYF
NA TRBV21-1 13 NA CASSKGLAFEQFF
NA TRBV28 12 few CATTWSSYEQYF
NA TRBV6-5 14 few CASSIRWAQETQYF
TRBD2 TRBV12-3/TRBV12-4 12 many CASSLTSGEQFF